The sequence of this T cell receptor (beta chain) was determined in a study of T cells in Graves' hyperthyroidism and ophthalmopathy. On the study more broadly: Peripheral blood sampling occurred at initial diagnosis, before any treatment.

CDR3 length: 14 residues. Trimming shortened V by 6 bases and J by 5 bases, and 14 bases separated the two germline ends. Template material for amplifying TCR beta CDR3 regions consisted of RNA transcripts. First-round RT-PCR with HTBI primers amplified the TCR CDR3 region. TCRdb re-called the multiplex PCR reads with MiXCR, one entry per CDR3 protein. The table includes around 97,000 distinct CDR3 sequences, over 45% detected once. The authors deemed Graves' hyperthyroidism stable absent ophthalmopathy progression within 18 months. Patients having uncontrolled infection, another autoimmune disease, pregnancy or lactation were not included.

The receptor was isolated from a man in his forties with Graves' hyperthyroidism. Sequenced sample: blood. J is TRBJ2-1 and V is TRBV12-3 or TRBV12-4; D may be TRBD1 or TRBD2 (5 bases each). The CDR3, as DNA: TGTGCCAGCAGATACGAGGGACCGAACAATGAGCAGTTCTTC. The encoded protein is CASRYEGPNNEQFF.